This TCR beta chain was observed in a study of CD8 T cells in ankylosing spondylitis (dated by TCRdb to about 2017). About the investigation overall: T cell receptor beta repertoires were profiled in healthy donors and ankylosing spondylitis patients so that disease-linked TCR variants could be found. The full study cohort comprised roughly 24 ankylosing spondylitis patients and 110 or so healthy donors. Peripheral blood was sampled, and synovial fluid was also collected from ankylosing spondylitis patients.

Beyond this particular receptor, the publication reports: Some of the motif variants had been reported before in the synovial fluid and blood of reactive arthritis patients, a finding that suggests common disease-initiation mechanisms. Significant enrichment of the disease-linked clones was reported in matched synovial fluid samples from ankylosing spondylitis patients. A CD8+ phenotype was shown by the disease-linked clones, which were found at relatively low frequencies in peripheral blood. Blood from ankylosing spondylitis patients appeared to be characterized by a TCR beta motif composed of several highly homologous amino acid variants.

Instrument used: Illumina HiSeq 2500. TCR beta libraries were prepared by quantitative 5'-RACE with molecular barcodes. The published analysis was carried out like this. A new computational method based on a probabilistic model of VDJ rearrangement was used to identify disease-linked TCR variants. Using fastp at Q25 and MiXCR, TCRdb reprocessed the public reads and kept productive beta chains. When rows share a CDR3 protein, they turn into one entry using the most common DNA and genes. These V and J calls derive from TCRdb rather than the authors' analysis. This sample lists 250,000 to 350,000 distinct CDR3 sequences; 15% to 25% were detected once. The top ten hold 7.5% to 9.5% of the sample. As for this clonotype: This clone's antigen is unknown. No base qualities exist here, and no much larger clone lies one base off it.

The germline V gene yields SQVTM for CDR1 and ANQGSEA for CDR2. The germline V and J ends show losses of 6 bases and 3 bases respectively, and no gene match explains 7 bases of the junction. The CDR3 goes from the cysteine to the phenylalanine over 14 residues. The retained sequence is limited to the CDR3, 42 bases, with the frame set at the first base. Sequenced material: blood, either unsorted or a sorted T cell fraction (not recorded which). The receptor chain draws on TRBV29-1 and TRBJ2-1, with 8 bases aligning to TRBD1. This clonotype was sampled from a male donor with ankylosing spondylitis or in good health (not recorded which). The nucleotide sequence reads TGCAGCGTCTCCGACAGGGGAGACTACAATGAGCAGTTCTTC. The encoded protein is CSVSDRGDYNEQFF.